This TCR beta chain came from a study of cytomegalovirus exposure and HLA in healthy donors. Researchers ran the PCR with 60 Vbeta and 13 Jbeta primers. TCRdb's copy holds only in-frame clones and misses some; the assay was immunoSEQ multiplex PCR. The sample has approximately 160,000 clones, around four fifths seen once. There are 14 residues in the CDR3. The V gene lost 2 bases and the J gene lost 1 base, with 8 bases spanning the gap. CDR1 and CDR2 (germline): SGHNT, YYREEE (reference sequence). This chain joins TRBV5-4 and TRBJ2-3; D unresolved. Sequences were obtained from PBMCs. This receptor was identified in a woman between 25 and 40 years old in good health and CMV-seropositive. CDR3 nucleotide sequence: TGTGCCAGCAGCTTCTCCCCCGGCACAGATACGCAGTATTTT. Its protein product is CASSFSPGTDTQYF.